Ten or more counts support the clone carrying this T cell receptor (beta chain). The antigen is not known. Molecules of cDNA were individually given unique molecular identifiers that were attached to them. TCRdb reanalysed the 5' RACE reads using MiXCR and keeps one entry per CDR3 protein. The data show approximately 30,000 distinct CDR3 sequences, with 6.6% seen just once and around 2.5% held by the top ten. The germline V gene encodes CDR1 SGHTA and CDR2 FQGNSA. CDR3 size: 15 residues. Deletions cut 2 bases from V and 5 bases from J, with 15 bases between. The sample comes from a study of early T cells in non-severe SARS-CoV-2 infection. Background on the study: Alpha and beta chains were unpaired, from unsorted whole-blood bulk RNA.

Regarding the study as a whole: Matches to VDJdb favored anti-spike CD8 responses and missed private and CD4 specificities.

The genes are TRBV7-2 and TRBJ1-1, with D hard to call. The sample comprised whole blood. The clonotype was recovered from an adult who was a healthcare worker with PCR-confirmed SARS-CoV-2 infection or an uninfected control (not recorded which). CDR3 region: CASSLLEGWRTEAFF. The CDR3 DNA is TGTGCCAGCAGCTTATTAGAGGGATGGCGAACTGAAGCTTTCTTT.